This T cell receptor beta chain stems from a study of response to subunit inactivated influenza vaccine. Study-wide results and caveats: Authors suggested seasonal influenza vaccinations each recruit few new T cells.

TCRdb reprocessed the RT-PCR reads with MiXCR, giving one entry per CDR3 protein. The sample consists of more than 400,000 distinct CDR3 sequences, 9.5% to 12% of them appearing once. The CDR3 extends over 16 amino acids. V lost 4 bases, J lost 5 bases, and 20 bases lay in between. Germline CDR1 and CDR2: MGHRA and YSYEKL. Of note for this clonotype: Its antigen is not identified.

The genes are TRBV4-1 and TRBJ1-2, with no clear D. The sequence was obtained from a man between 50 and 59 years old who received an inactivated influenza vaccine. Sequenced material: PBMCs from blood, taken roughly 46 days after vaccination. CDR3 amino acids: CASSPIIPSWQYGYTF. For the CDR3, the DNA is TGCGCCAGCAGCCCGATCATACCCTCGTGGCAGTATGGCTACACCTTC.